This T cell receptor beta chain stems from a study of TIL therapy for anti-PD-1-resistant metastatic lung cancer. Overall study context: Patients had a median age of approximately 56 years (range roughly 38-85).

CDR1 and CDR2 from the germline V gene are GTSNPN and SVGIG (reference sequence). Trimming cost V 3 bases and J 6 bases, with 15 bases left between them. The CDR3 length is 14 residues. This was the immunoSEQ v3 assay. Libraries were sequenced to around 2 million read pairs (survey) or roughly 5-6.5 million (deep). The data were produced by immunoSEQ multiplex PCR, yet TCRdb's version contains in-frame clones alone and is incomplete. The sample has about 60,000 clones, 55% to 70% seen once. Time point in this sample: pre-treatment sample, taken before nivolumab and TIL therapy. Material: blood, obtained at baseline. The V call is TRBV30, the J call TRBJ2-1; D could derive from TRBD1 or TRBD2 (7 bases each). The clonotype originates from a person between 25 and 80 years old with non-small cell lung cancer. CDR3 residues: CAWSKGGGLNEQFF. CDR3 bases: TGTGCCTGGAGCAAGGGAGGGGGCCTCAATGAGCAGTTCTTC.